This section outlines one T cell receptor beta chain sequence together with its context. No antigen is known for it. The data were obtained in a study of cytomegalovirus exposure and HLA in healthy donors. Study conclusions and caveats: Using the classifier, cytomegalovirus status was reportedly diagnosed with high specificity and sensitivity. Confirmation was obtained in vitro that a few CMV-associated chains are specific for CMV antigens.

Data came from immunoSEQ multiplex PCR; TCRdb stores just in-frame clones and leaves some out. Found here are 200,000 or so clones, around nine tenths of them singletons; the top ten hold roughly 2%. Germline values: CDR1 PRHDT, CDR2 FYEKMQ (reference sequence). The CDR3 loop spans 15 amino acids. J was trimmed by 3 bases and V by 4 bases; bases with no gene match: 3. The chain couples TRBV13 to TRBJ1-4; 9 bases agree with TRBD1. Input material: PBMCs. This TCR derives from a woman younger than 30 in good health and CMV-seropositive. CDR3 DNA: TGTGCCAGCAGCTCAACAGGGGGCTCTAATGAAAAACTGTTTTTT. Amino acids: CASSSTGGSNEKLFF.